The 23 T cell receptor beta chains presented below share a single source sample, sequenced in a study of beta chain features in type 1 diabetes. Expressed TCRB transcripts were sequenced, since all the RNA that had been isolated was reverse transcribed. Sequencing used immunoSEQ multiplex PCR; TCRdb keeps in-frame clones, though not all of them. This table has over 350,000 clones, over 12% appearing once. Sequencing input: naive CD4+ T cells from blood. Receptors originate from a woman in her late teens or twenties in good health.

The CDR3 nucleotides are TGTGCCAGCAGTTCACAGGGGCATGGACAGCCCCAGCATTTT. Translating it yields CASSSQGHGQPQHF. This chain links TRBV27 with TRBJ1-5; 7 nucleotides line up with TRBD1. With V trimmed by 4 bases and J by 7 bases, 7 bases remained unmatched. Per germline, CDR1 MNHEY and CDR2 SMNVEV (reference sequence). This CDR3 is 14 amino acids long.

In this sample, this clone turned up a few times. J is TRBJ1-2 and V is TRBV14, with D uncertain. CDR3 length: 12 residues. From germline, CDR1 is SGHDN and CDR2 FVKESK. The ends were cut back, 2 bases at V and 5 bases at J, with 6 bases in the middle. The CDR3: CASSQSGYGYTF. CDR3 nucleotide sequence: TGTGCCAGCAGCCAATCCGGGTATGGCTACACCTTC. Using reference TRBV14 and TRBJ1-2 for the parts outside the CDR3, the full variable domain is EAGVTQFPSHSVIEKGQTVTLRCDPISGHDNLYWYRRVMGKEIKFLLHFVKESKQDESGMPNNRFLAERTGGTYSTLKVQPAELEDSGVYFCASSQSGYGYTFGSGTRLTVV.

This clone was counted once. CDR3 residues: CASSLDPGVEGYTF. In DNA, the CDR3 is TGTGCCAGCAGCTTAGACCCAGGGGTAGAGGGCTACACCTTC. V and J are TRBV11-2 and TRBJ1-2; possible D gene TRBD1, 6 bases. Trimming removed 0 bases from V and 8 bases from J, with 13 bases in between. The CDR3 runs to 14 residues. From germline, CDR1 is SGHAT and CDR2 FQNNGV.

This clone was found a few times. The gene calls are TRBV4-1 and TRBJ2-5; 13 positions match TRBD2. Germline CDR1 reads MGHRA; CDR2 reads YSYEKL. J was trimmed by 5 bases and V by 1 base; bases with no gene match: 7. The CDR3 covers 17 residues. The CDR3, as DNA: TGCGCCAGCAGCCAAGGGACTAGCGGGAGCCCCGAGGAGACCCAGTACTTC. Residues: CASSQGTSGSPEETQYF.

In its sample, this clone was seen a few times. The chain combines TRBV29-1 with TRBJ2-2; 11 bases are shared with TRBD2. CDR3 length equals 16 residues. The junction had 8 bases not matched to a gene; V was cut back by 3 bases and J by 5 bases. Per germline, CDR1 SQVTM and CDR2 ANQGSEA. For the CDR3, the DNA is TGCAGCGTTGAGCGGGGGCTAGCGGGAGGTACCGGGGAGCTGTTTTTT. This sequence encodes CSVERGLAGGTGELFF.

This rearrangement joins TRBV5-4 to TRBJ1-1, with 9 nucleotides matching TRBD1. Unmatched junction bases numbered 3, after V lost 2 bases and J lost 7 bases. This CDR3 spans 13 amino acids. Germline-derived CDR1 and CDR2 are SGHNT and YYREEE (reference sequence). The CDR3 is CASSFDRGVEAFF. In DNA form, the CDR3 reads TGTGCCAGCAGCTTCGACAGGGGGGTTGAAGCTTTCTTT. Supplemented by reference TRBV5-4 and TRBJ1-1, the full variable domain reads ETGVTQSPTHLIKTRGQQVTLRCSSQSGHNTVSWYQQALGQGPQFIFQYYREEENGRGNFPPRFSGLQFPNYSSELNVNALELDDSALYLCASSFDRGVEAFFGQGTRLTVV.

This clone was detected only a few times. The CDR3 spells CAISELTSGRGDEQYF. DNA for the CDR3: TGTGCCATCAGTGAGCTGACTAGCGGGAGGGGTGACGAGCAGTACTTC. The rearrangement links TRBV10-3 to TRBJ2-7, with 14 bases aligning to TRBD2. Germline V gene data show CDR1 as ENHRY and CDR2 as SYGVKD. V dropped 2 bases and J dropped 5; count of bases not matched to a gene: 5. The CDR3 has 16 amino acids.

V is TRBV7-9 and J is TRBJ1-2, with D hard to call. Germline loops: CDR1 SEHNR, CDR2 FQNEAQ (reference sequence). The V end was cut by 3 bases, the J end by 8 bases, with 16 bases between. CDR3 length: 14 amino acids. CDR3 sequence: CASSLEVTRRGYTF. In DNA, the CDR3 is TGTGCCAGCAGCTTGGAGGTTACTAGGAGGGGCTACACCTTC.

This clone was seen ten or more times. This chain links TRBV28 with TRBJ2-7; no clear D. The CDR3 covers 12 residues. Trimming stripped 6 bases from V and 4 bases from J, with 10 bases between. CDR1 and CDR2 from the germline V gene are MDHEN and SYDVKM. Here the CDR3 reads CASSVAAYEQYF. The CDR3 DNA reads TGTGCCAGCAGCGTAGCCGCTTACGAGCAGTACTTC.

The table lists this clone with a few counts. The chain joins TRBV18 to TRBJ2-7, with D possibly matching TRBD2 (6 bases). This CDR3 comprises 13 residues. With 3 bases removed from V and 6 bases from J, the gap between germline ends came to 12 bases. Germline V gene lookup returns CDR1 KGHSH and CDR2 LQKENI. The DNA for the CDR3 is TGTGCCAGCTCACCGCGGGGAAGGGTCGAGCAGTACTTC. Protein product: CASSPRGRVEQYF.

In this sample, this clone turned up a few times. This chain uses TRBV5-1 with TRBJ2-7, with 7 bases fitting TRBD2. V shed 2 bases, J shed 2 bases, and the junction held 10 bases outside the gene matches. Per the germline V gene, CDR1 is SGHRS and CDR2 is YFSETQ. CDR3 length: 16 residues. The CDR3 spells CASSFIAVGGTYEQYF. CDR3 bases: TGCGCCAGCAGCTTCATAGCGGTGGGAGGGACCTACGAGCAGTACTTC.

The chain has TRBV7-2 and TRBJ2-1; 12 bases are shared with TRBD2. This CDR3 contains 15 residues. Per the germline V gene, CDR1 is SGHTA and CDR2 is FQGNSA. With 7 bases clipped from V and 7 bases from J, the junction kept 8 bases outside the gene matches. In DNA, the CDR3 is TGTGCCAGCACCCTGACTAGCGGGAGTATAAATGAGCAGTTCTTC. Its protein product is CASTLTSGSINEQFF.

This clone turned up a few times. V gene TRBV4-1 combines with J gene TRBJ2-1; a weak D match, TRBD1 (7 bases). Per germline, CDR1 MGHRA and CDR2 YSYEKL. The length of the CDR3 is 16 residues. V lost 0 bases, J lost 6 bases, and 15 bases lay in between. DNA for the CDR3: TGCGCCAGCAGCCAAGATATCTCAGGGGGAGGCAATGAGCAGTTCTTC. Protein: CASSQDISGGGNEQFF.

The rearrangement joins TRBV19 to TRBJ2-1; TRBD2 aligns across 8 bases. After removal of 7 bases from V and 3 bases from J, the junction contained 11 bases not matched to a gene. There are 16 residues in the CDR3. Germline lookup yields CDR1 LNHDA and CDR2 SQIVND (reference sequence). The CDR3 is CASKISGTSFYNEQFF. Written as DNA, the CDR3 is TGTGCCAGTAAGATTAGCGGGACCTCATTCTACAATGAGCAGTTCTTC.

This clone was picked up a small number of times. The rearrangement joins TRBV5-1 to TRBJ2-1; 15 positions match TRBD2. V was pared by 1 base and J by 1 base, with 6 bases of the junction left unmatched. This CDR3 has 19 amino acids. CDR1 is SGHRS, CDR2 YFSETQ, per germline. CDR3 sequence: CASSLPGLAGGFSYNEQFF. DNA for the CDR3: TGCGCCAGCAGCTTGCCGGGACTAGCGGGAGGCTTTTCCTACAATGAGCAGTTCTTC.

The chain couples TRBV28 to TRBJ2-7; TRBD1 agrees at 8 bases. Trimming removed 7 bases from V and 3 bases from J; junction bases left unmatched: 11. The CDR3 has 15 residues. The germline gives CDR1 MDHEN, CDR2 SYDVKM. The CDR3 DNA reads TGTGCCAGCACTTCGAAGACAGGGGTTGGCTACGAGCAGTACTTC. Translating it yields CASTSKTGVGYEQYF. The full variable domain, in which reference TRBV28 and TRBJ2-7 provide the parts outside the CDR3, is DVKVTQSSRYLVKRTGEKVFLECVQDMDHENMFWYRQDPGLGLRLIYFSYDVKMKEKGDIPEGYSVSREKKERFSLILESASTNQTSMYLCASTSKTGVGYEQYFGPGTRLTVT.

The table lists this clone with a few counts. This chain connects TRBV11-1 to TRBJ2-1; TRBD2 matches 7 bases. The CDR3 consists of 16 residues. The V and J ends lost 5 bases and 5 bases, in that order; junction bases with no gene match: 12. The germline CDR1 and CDR2 sequences are SGHAT and FQDESV (reference sequence). Here the CDR3 reads CASSPPTGRENNEQFF. DNA for the CDR3: TGTGCCAGCAGCCCACCGACCGGGCGGGAGAACAATGAGCAGTTCTTC.

J is TRBJ2-7 and V is TRBV7-2; D might be TRBD2 (5 bases). The V gene lost 5 bases and the J gene lost 8 bases, with 13 bases spanning the gap. The germline V gene has CDR1 SGHTA and CDR2 FQGNSA. The CDR3 covers 12 residues. The CDR3, as DNA: TGTGCCAGCAGCAAACTTAGCGAGAAGCAGTACTTC. It specifies CASSKLSEKQYF. The full variable domain, rest sourced from reference TRBV7-2 and TRBJ2-7, is GAGVSQSPSNKVTEKGKDVELRCDPISGHTALYWYRQSLGQGLEFLIYFQGNSAPDKSGLPSDRFSAERTGGSVSTLTIQRTQQEDSAVYLCASSKLSEKQYFGPGTRLTVT.

The V and J genes are TRBV9 and TRBJ2-7, with 11 positions matching TRBD2. The CDR3 consists of 15 residues. Germline CDR1 SGDLS, CDR2 YYNGEE. The ends lost 3 bases at V and 2 bases at J; junction bases unmatched: 4. The CDR3 DNA sequence: TGTGCCAGCAGCGCCGGGACTAGCGGCACCTACGAGCAGTACTTC. Amino acids: CASSAGTSGTYEQYF.

This clone showed up just a few times. The J gene is TRBJ1-3, the V gene TRBV30; a weak D match, TRBD1 (5 bases). Deletions cut 5 bases from V and 0 bases from J, with 11 bases between. Germline assignment: CDR1 GTSNPN and CDR2 SVGIG (reference sequence). The CDR3 has 14 residues. CDR3 residues: CAWAWGSSGNTIYF. The CDR3 DNA reads as TGTGCCTGGGCCTGGGGCAGCTCTGGAAACACCATATATTTT.

The rearrangement uses TRBV30 and TRBJ1-3; the D is unclear. Germline-derived CDR1 and CDR2 are GTSNPN and SVGIG (reference sequence). The CDR3 runs 15 residues. The ends were cut back, 0 bases at V and 0 bases at J, with 9 bases in the middle. CDR3 sequence: CAWSVLTRSGNTIYF. Written as DNA, the CDR3 is TGTGCCTGGAGTGTCCTTACTCGCTCTGGAAACACCATATATTTT.

The chain joins TRBV19 to TRBJ1-2, with 8 nucleotides matching TRBD1. The CDR3 spans 13 residues. J was trimmed by 4 bases and V by 5 bases; bases with no gene match: 3. Germline CDR1 LNHDA, CDR2 SQIVND (reference sequence). The CDR3 spells CASSPGQAYGYTF. The CDR3 nucleotides are TGTGCCAGTAGTCCGGGACAGGCCTATGGCTACACCTTC.

This clone came up a few times. The chain employs TRBV5-5 and TRBJ2-5, with 8 bases lining up with TRBD1. The CDR3 is 15 residues long. Germline V gives CDR1 SGHKS, CDR2 YYEKEE (reference sequence). The junction had 3 bases not matched to a gene; V was cut back by 0 bases and J by 2 bases. CDR3: CASSLVRGLQETQYF. The CDR3, as DNA: TGTGCCAGCAGCTTGGTCAGGGGGCTGCAAGAGACCCAGTACTTC.